The 32 T cell receptor beta chains below come from one sample, sequenced in a study of long-term antiretroviral therapy in people with HIV. Sequencing used immunoSEQ v3.0 at survey level. The protocol was immunoSEQ multiplex PCR, while the TCRdb copy is restricted to in-frame clones and leaves out a portion. The table lists 23,000 or so clones, approximately 80% of them singletons. The starting material was unsorted PBMCs, obtained around 4.3 years after starting antiretroviral therapy. Every receptor here comes from a man aged 30 to 39 with HIV.

The genes are TRBV30 and TRBJ2-5; D tentatively reads TRBD1 or TRBD2 (5 bases each). The V end lost 5 bases, the J end lost 2 bases, and 30 bases lay between the germline ends. The CDR3 contains 19 residues. Germline CDR1 GTSNPN, CDR2 SVGIG (reference sequence). CDR3 in amino acids: CAWGPSRWSGGAVQETQYF. The CDR3 region has the DNA TGTGCCTGGGGCCCCAGTCGTTGGAGTGGGGGAGCGGTTCAAGAGACCCAGTACTTC.

This chain uses TRBV2 with TRBJ1-2, with D possibly TRBD1 on 5 matching bases. The CDR3 has 14 amino acids. Germline V lookup: CDR1 SNHLY, CDR2 FYNNEI. V gave up 2 bases and J gave up 8 bases, with 15 bases separating them. Here the CDR3 reads CASSETRTGGGYTF. In DNA form, the CDR3 reads TGTGCCAGCAGTGAAACACGGACGGGGGGAGGCTACACCTTC.

The chain employs TRBV18 and TRBJ2-2; D is undetermined. V lost 8 bases, J lost 1 base, and 14 bases lay in between. Germline V lookup: CDR1 KGHSH, CDR2 LQKENI. The CDR3 runs 15 residues. This CDR3 is CASRPVGGNTGELFF. DNA of the CDR3: TGTGCCAGCCGACCGGTAGGCGGGAACACCGGGGAGCTGTTTTTT.

This rearrangement joins TRBV19 to TRBJ2-2; D ambiguous. Trimming cost V 7 bases and J 0 bases, with 12 bases left between them. This CDR3 comprises 15 residues. Germline V gene sequence: CDR1 LNHDA, CDR2 SQIVND (reference sequence). The CDR3 region has the DNA TGTGCCAGTAACCCATCCACAGCGAACACCGGGGAGCTGTTTTTT. Translation gives CASNPSTANTGELFF.

This clone has more than one count but fewer than ten. The rearrangement links TRBV27 to TRBJ1-2, with TRBD1 identical over 8 bases. V shed 6 bases and J 4 bases; nucleotides not matched to a gene: 10. Germline-derived CDR1 and CDR2 are MNHEY and SMNVEV (reference sequence). This CDR3 contains 15 residues. This chain's CDR3 is CASSTTPDRVYGYTF. In DNA form, the CDR3 reads TGTGCCAGCAGCACCACCCCGGACAGGGTCTATGGCTACACCTTC.

The V and J genes are TRBV2 and TRBJ1-4; no clear D gene. This CDR3 region has 14 residues. CDR1 SNHLY and CDR2 FYNNEI come from the germline V gene. Between the trimmed V and J ends, which lost 2 bases and 8 bases, there was a span of 12 bases. CDR3 bases: TGTGCCAGCAGTGAATCTCAGGTGGGGGAAAAACTGTTTTTT. Translating gives CASSESQVGEKLFF.

The chain's CDR3 is CASTPGQGGVYEQYF. CDR3 DNA sequence: TGTGCCAGTACCCCCGGGCAGGGGGGGGTCTACGAGCAGTACTTC. V and J are TRBV19 and TRBJ2-7; D may correspond to TRBD1 or TRBD2 (7 bases each). V was pared by 7 bases and J by 3 bases, with 19 bases between. The CDR3 has 15 residues. Per germline, CDR1 LNHDA and CDR2 SQIVND (reference sequence).

The chain has TRBV21-1 and TRBJ1-5; TRBD1, the table's D call, lacks a check against the DNA. TRBV21-1 is a pseudogene segment. The CDR3 spans 15 residues. The CDR3: CASSKGTGPYQPQHF. Here the CDR3 DNA reads TGTGCCAGCAGCAAAGGAACAGGGCCTTATCAGCCCCAGCATTTT.

The chain recombines TRBV5-4 with TRBJ1-2; perhaps TRBD1 as D (6 bases). The germline V and J ends were trimmed by 6 bases and 8 bases, with 23 bases remaining between them. There are 15 residues in the CDR3. Germline loops: CDR1 SGHNT, CDR2 YYREEE (reference sequence). CDR3 residues: CASNPRGGDVKGYTF. The CDR3 DNA sequence: TGTGCCAGCAACCCCCGAGGGGGGGATGTAAAAGGCTACACCTTC.

The chain joins TRBV11-2 to TRBJ2-2, with 7 bases aligning to TRBD1. Germline CDR1 reads SGHAT; CDR2 reads FQNNGV. The CDR3 length is 15 residues. Losses at the gene ends were 1 base for V and 4 bases for J; bases not matched to a gene: 3. CDR3 DNA: TGTGCCAGCAGCTTAGTACAGGGGATCACCGGGGAGCTGTTTTTT. It encodes CASSLVQGITGELFF.

Only a few counts were recorded for this clone. This chain connects TRBV2 to TRBJ2-2; D may be TRBD1 (5 bases). The CDR3 has 13 amino acids. V shed 2 bases and J shed 5 bases, with 6 bases lying between them. CDR1 and CDR2 from the germline V gene are SNHLY and FYNNEI. CDR3 sequence: CASSESGTGELFF. The CDR3 region has the DNA TGTGCCAGCAGTGAATCAGGGACCGGGGAGCTGTTTTTT.

The CDR3 DNA follows: TGCGCCAGCAGCTGGACGGACGGATACACAGATACGCAGTATTTT. This encodes CASSWTDGYTDTQYF. This chain uses TRBV5-1 with TRBJ2-3; no definite D call. This CDR3 region has 15 residues. Germline CDR1 is SGHRS and CDR2 is YFSETQ. With 3 bases removed from V and 2 bases from J, the gap between germline ends came to 13 bases.

This chain connects TRBV19 to TRBJ1-5; D ambiguous. V shed 11 bases and J shed 5 bases, with 16 bases lying between them. The CDR3 runs to 13 residues. Germline CDR1 and CDR2: LNHDA and SQIVND (reference sequence). The CDR3 spells CAGSREIDQPQHF. For the CDR3, the DNA is TGTGCCGGGTCGCGGGAGATCGATCAGCCCCAGCATTTT.

V usage is TRBV6-1 and J usage is TRBJ1-6; a weak D match, TRBD1 (5 bases). The germline CDR1 and CDR2 sequences are MNHNS and SASEGT. The CDR3 spans 16 residues. V dropped 2 bases and J dropped 9 bases, with 17 bases sitting between them. CDR3 sequence reads: CASSEPGPEGGSPLHF. The CDR3 nucleotides read TGTGCCAGCAGTGAACCGGGGCCCGAAGGCGGTTCACCCCTCCACTTT.

V is TRBV7-2 and J is TRBJ2-7; D gene ambiguous. Trimming took off 5 bases at V and 2 bases at J, with 13 bases between the two ends. Germline CDR1 reads SGHTA; CDR2 reads FQGNSA. The CDR3 contains 14 residues. For the CDR3, the DNA is TGTGCCAGCAGCCCTCGGTTTGGACCCTACGAGCAGTACTTC. Translation gives CASSPRFGPYEQYF.

The chain links TRBV21-1 to TRBJ1-2; TRBD1 is taken as the D call from the table, unchecked against the DNA. TRBV21-1 is deemed a pseudogene. The CDR3 has 16 amino acids. The CDR3 reads CASSTNYRGHGYGYTF. The CDR3 nucleotides read TGTGCCAGCAGCACGAACTACAGGGGGCACGGCTATGGCTACACCTTC.

The chain links TRBV27 to TRBJ2-3, with a weak D call TRBD1 (6 bases). Germline CDR1 and CDR2: MNHEY and SMNVEV (reference sequence). V was pared by 3 bases and J by 2 bases, with 15 bases between. This CDR3 comprises 16 residues. The CDR3 DNA reads TGTGCCAGCAGTTTCGGACAGCCGATGAACACAGATACGCAGTATTTT. It yields the protein CASSFGQPMNTDTQYF.

CDR3 loop: CASSQGTGGGTFF. The CDR3 coding sequence is TGCGCCAGCAGTCAGGGGACAGGGGGTGGAACTTTCTTT. This chain links TRBV23-1 with TRBJ1-1, with 11 positions matching TRBD1. TRBV23-1 is given ORF status, its function remaining uncertain. With V trimmed by 3 bases and J by 12 bases, 6 bases remained unmatched. The CDR3 covers 13 residues.

By share of the sample, this clone is hyperexpanded (1% or more). Other DNA sequences of this sample code for an identical CDR3. The chain recombines TRBV15 with TRBJ2-5; tentatively, D is TRBD1 or TRBD2 (5 bases each). CDR1 LNHNV and CDR2 YYDKDF come from the germline V gene (reference sequence). The CDR3 is made up of 13 amino acids. V shed 2 bases and J shed 5 bases, with 9 bases lying between them. This CDR3 is CATSRYGGETQYF. In DNA, the CDR3 is TGTGCCACCAGCAGATATGGGGGTGAGACCCAGTACTTC.

The chain couples TRBV15 to TRBJ1-1, with D uncertain. The CDR3 contains 14 residues. CDR1 LNHNV and CDR2 YYDKDF come from the germline V gene (reference sequence). Trimming took 1 base from V and 1 from J, leaving 7 bases between them. CDR3 loop: CATSRGEGNTEAFF. The CDR3 DNA sequence: TGTGCCACCAGCAGAGGTGAGGGGAACACTGAAGCTTTCTTT.

This clone was observed a single time. CDR3 protein: CASSQEQGIRNEQFF. CDR3 sequence (DNA): TGTGCCAGCAGCCAAGAACAGGGAATACGAAATGAGCAGTTCTTC. The V gene is TRBV4-2, the J gene TRBJ2-1; D might be TRBD1 (6 bases). The CDR3 runs 15 residues. Germline V gene sequence: CDR1 LGHNA, CDR2 YNFKEQ. The V and J ends lost 0 bases and 7 bases respectively, with 13 bases between them.

The V call is TRBV7-9, the J call TRBJ2-1; TRBD2 agrees at 7 bases. This CDR3 is 15 amino acids long. Germline V gene data show CDR1 as SEHNR and CDR2 as FQNEAQ (reference sequence). J was trimmed by 12 bases and V by 5 bases; bases with no gene match: 16. CDR3 amino acids: CASSNLGGPGVGQFF. The CDR3 nucleotides are TGTGCCAGCAGCAACCTGGGAGGGCCGGGAGTCGGGCAGTTCTTC. Supplemented by reference TRBV7-9 and TRBJ2-1, the full variable domain reads DTGVSQNPRHKITKRGQNVTFRCDPISEHNRLYWYRQTLGQGPEFLTYFQNEAQLEKSRLLSDRFSAERPKGSFSTLEIQRTEQGDSAMYLCASSNLGGPGVGQFFGPGTRLTVL.

The CDR3 coding sequence is TGTGCCAGCAGCTTAACAATAAACGCGGGGCCGGCCCAGTACTTC. Translated: CASSLTINAGPAQYF. The genes are TRBV11-2 and TRBJ2-5, with TRBD2 as a possible D gene (6 bases). V lost 2 bases and J 9 bases, leaving 19 bases between the germline ends. The CDR3 has 15 residues. Germline CDR1 and CDR2: SGHAT and FQNNGV.

This clone has more than one count but fewer than ten. The rearrangement links TRBV4-1 to TRBJ1-2; D gene ambiguous. V dropped 0 bases and J dropped 1 base, with 9 bases sitting between them. In germline, CDR1 is MGHRA, CDR2 YSYEKL. This CDR3 comprises 15 residues. DNA for the CDR3: TGCGCCAGCAGCCAAGATCAAGGATTTAACTATGGCTACACCTTC. This sequence encodes CASSQDQGFNYGYTF.

This clone was counted only a few times. V usage is TRBV30 and J usage is TRBJ2-6; D gene unclear. Trimming removed 1 base from V and 0 bases from J, with 7 bases in between. There are 15 residues in the CDR3. Germline V gene data show CDR1 as GTSNPN and CDR2 as SVGIG (reference sequence). CDR3 region: CAWSAQYSGANVLTF. CDR3 nucleotide sequence: TGTGCCTGGAGTGCCCAGTACTCTGGGGCCAACGTCCTGACTTTC.

This clone occurred once. Here the CDR3 DNA reads TGTGCCAGCAGCTTGTCCGGGCCTAGGATGGGGGATACGCAGTATTTT. It codes for CASSLSGPRMGDTQYF. The V call is TRBV5-4, the J call TRBJ2-3; no firm D call. The CDR3 contains 16 residues. The V gene lost 1 base and the J gene lost 6 bases, with 18 bases spanning the gap. The germline CDR1 and CDR2 sequences are SGHNT and YYREEE (reference sequence).

V and J are TRBV10-3 and TRBJ1-2; D unresolved. Germline V gives CDR1 ENHRY, CDR2 SYGVKD. The germline V and J ends were trimmed by 7 bases and 4 bases, with 10 bases remaining between them. The CDR3 is 12 amino acids. The chain's CDR3 is CAITDTTYGYTF. CDR3 sequence (DNA): TGTGCCATCACTGACACTACCTATGGCTACACCTTC.

The chain links TRBV19 to TRBJ1-1; unclear D gene. V was clipped by 1 base and J by 11 bases, with 14 bases between them. The CDR3 contains 13 residues. The germline CDR1 and CDR2 sequences are LNHDA and SQIVND (reference sequence). CDR3 protein: CASSIGGTFEAFF. CDR3 bases: TGTGCCAGTAGTATAGGGGGAACTTTCGAGGCTTTCTTT.

The J gene is TRBJ1-1, the V gene TRBV6-6; D is unclear. Germline V lookup: CDR1 MNHNY, CDR2 SVGAGI (reference sequence). The CDR3 runs to 12 residues. Trimming took off 5 bases at V and 3 bases at J, with 7 bases between the two ends. The CDR3 region has the DNA TGTGCCAGCAGTCCCGGGGACACTGAAGCTTTCTTT. Its protein is CASSPGDTEAFF.

V and J are TRBV27 and TRBJ2-1, with 7 bases aligning to TRBD1. The ends lost 5 bases at V and 8 bases at J; junction bases unmatched: 6. This CDR3 region has 13 residues. Germline V gives CDR1 MNHEY, CDR2 SMNVEV (reference sequence). DNA of the CDR3: TGTGCCAGCAGTAACAGGGGATATCATGAGCAGTTCTTC. It is translated as CASSNRGYHEQFF.

The genes are TRBV27 and TRBJ2-1; TRBD2 agrees at 8 bases. The CDR3 totals 13 residues. The V segment lost 6 bases and the J segment 8 bases; nucleotides outside the gene matches: 6. Germline CDR1 and CDR2: MNHEY and SMNVEV (reference sequence). CDR3: CASRGLVLDEQFF. Written as DNA, the CDR3 is TGTGCCAGCAGGGGACTAGTTCTCGATGAGCAGTTCTTC.

The J gene is TRBJ1-6, the V gene TRBV7-9, with 7 nucleotides matching TRBD1. J was trimmed by 0 bases and V by 5 bases; bases with no gene match: 7. The germline gives CDR1 SEHNR, CDR2 FQNEAQ (reference sequence). The CDR3 spans 17 residues. The CDR3 region is CASSQGDGSSYNSPLHF. The CDR3 DNA is TGTGCCAGCAGCCAGGGGGACGGGAGCTCCTATAATTCACCCCTCCACTTT.